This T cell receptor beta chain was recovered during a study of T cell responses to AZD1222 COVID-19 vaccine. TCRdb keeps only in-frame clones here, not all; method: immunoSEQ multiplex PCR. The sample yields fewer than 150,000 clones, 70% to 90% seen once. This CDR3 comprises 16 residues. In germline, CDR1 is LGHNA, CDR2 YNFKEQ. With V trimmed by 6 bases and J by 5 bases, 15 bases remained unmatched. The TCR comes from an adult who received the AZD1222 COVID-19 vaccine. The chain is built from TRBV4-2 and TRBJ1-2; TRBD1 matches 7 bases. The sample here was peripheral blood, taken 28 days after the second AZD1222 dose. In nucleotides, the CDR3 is TGTGCCAGCAGATACTTAGGGACAGAAAAAGAATATGGCTACACCTTC. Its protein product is CASRYLGTEKEYGYTF.